Sequencing of this T cell receptor (beta chain) was carried out in a study of T-cell memory formation after mild COVID-19. The wider study: Clusters of TCRs were largely donor specific. Study conclusions and caveats: The study found balanced CD4/CD8 in clones contracting day 15 to 85 and a CD4+ lean in later expanders. Largely, contracting CD4+ clones fell within CM and EM, and contracting CD8+ clones within EMRA. That cross-reactive memory joined was suggested by some responding clones appearing in pre-infection memory.

CDR1 and CDR2 from the germline V gene are DFQATT and SNEGSKA (reference sequence). Trimming removed 0 bases from V and 1 base from J, with 14 bases in between. The CDR3 is 16 residues long. This clonotype was observed a few times. No antigen is known for it. A single record per CDR3 protein comes from TCRdb applying MiXCR to the 5' RACE reads. Of some 320,000 distinct CDR3 sequences detected, around 15% appear once; the ten largest clones hold around 20%. The source material was PBMCs or a T cell subset sorted from them (not recorded which). The chain couples TRBV20-1 to TRBJ2-3, with D possibly TRBD2 on 5 matching bases. This clonotype originated in a man aged 18 to 30 who had mild COVID-19 (a few samples of this study predate the infection). Cell type and time point are not known. The CDR3 region has the DNA TGCAGTGCTAGAGACCCCAGAAGCGGAGGCACAGATACGCAGTATTTT. Protein product: CSARDPRSGGTDTQYF.